The rows below give T cell receptor beta chains drawn from one sample of a study of T cells after yellow fever vaccination. TCRdb itself ran the 5' RACE reads through MiXCR, one entry per CDR3 protein. The table records about 240,000 distinct CDR3 sequences, around 7% of them present only once. The specimen was CD4+ T cells sorted from PBMCs, collected 15 days after the yellow fever booster vaccination. Receptor source: a man aged 25-45 years who received the YFV17D yellow fever vaccine. Both conserved end residues are part of each CDR3. Each record gives: D gene, V gene, J gene, clone size, CDR3 protein. The D gene is left open where the match is weak. The size entry is marked missing in some rows and otherwise reads once, few, many or a size class.

NA	TRBV3-1	TRBJ2-3	many	CASSQESLSTQYF
TRBD2	TRBV5-4	TRBJ2-7	NA	CASSSGTSGTTDEQYF
TRBD2	TRBV6-2/TRBV6-3	TRBJ2-7	many	CATTSGSSYEQYF
NA	TRBV4-3	TRBJ2-1	few	CASSQTIGRNIYNEQFF
TRBD2	TRBV7-2	TRBJ2-3	few	CASSLEVAGASGTQYF
NA	TRBV7-2	TRBJ2-1	NA	CASSWGAVSYNEQFF
NA	TRBV7-3	TRBJ2-7	few	CASSRDGGYEQYF
TRBD1	TRBV10-2	TRBJ1-1	few	CASSAGQGVRNTEAFF
NA	TRBV6-2/TRBV6-3	TRBJ1-2	many	CASSPTHYGYTF
TRBD1	TRBV20-1	TRBJ2-3	few	CSARAAGQGSADTQYF
TRBD2	TRBV7-6	TRBJ2-3	NA	CASSPGTSGSTQYF
NA	TRBV12-3/TRBV12-4	TRBJ2-6	many	CASSPGGYGANVLTF
NA	TRBV5-1	TRBJ2-1	many	CASTPGHSMVNEQFF
NA	TRBV20-1	TRBJ2-1	many	CSVGGRDNEQFF
NA	TRBV6-1	TRBJ1-4	few	CASSDGGVTNEKLFF
TRBD1	TRBV7-2	TRBJ2-5	few	CASSLDFTGAETQYF
TRBD1	TRBV23-1	TRBJ2-1	many	CAKGTGAGNEQFF